Presented here are 20 T cell receptor beta chains from one specimen sequenced in a study of graft-versus-host responses after intestinal transplantation. Profiling relied on immunoSEQ multiplex PCR, and the TCRdb table lists in-frame clones only, not all of them. The sample has approximately 58,000 clones, under 95% seen once. The source was PBMCs, collected roughly 120 days after intestinal transplantation. The receptors here all came from a human patient who received an intestinal transplant, so some T cells may come from the graft donor.

The V call is TRBV14, the J call TRBJ1-5, with TRBD1 matching over 7 bases. Germline CDR1 is SGHDN and CDR2 is FVKESK. V lost 4 bases to trimming and J lost 3 bases; unmatched junction nucleotides: 3. The CDR3 length is 14 residues. The CDR3 DNA reads TGTGCCAGCAGCCCAACAGGGGCCAATCAGCCCCAGCATTTT. Translation gives CASSPTGANQPQHF. The variable domain in full, completed from reference TRBV14 and TRBJ1-5, reads EAGVTQFPSHSVIEKGQTVTLRCDPISGHDNLYWYRRVMGKEIKFLLHFVKESKQDESGMPNNRFLAERTGGTYSTLKVQPAELEDSGVYFCASSPTGANQPQHFGDGTRLSIL.

The chain recombines TRBV5-1 with TRBJ2-7; possible D gene TRBD1, 6 bases. Trimming shortened V by 4 bases and J by 2 bases, and 22 bases separated the two germline ends. The length of the CDR3 is 17 residues. Germline V gene sequence: CDR1 SGHRS, CDR2 YFSETQ. The chain's CDR3 is CASSLWGQRTPTYEQYF. CDR3 DNA sequence: TGCGCCAGCAGCCTGTGGGGGCAAAGGACACCTACCTACGAGCAGTACTTC.

The chain employs TRBV7-9 and TRBJ2-7; possibly TRBD2 for D (5 bases). Germline CDR1 is SEHNR and CDR2 is FQNEAQ (reference sequence). Trimming cost V 5 bases and J 0 bases, with 17 bases left between them. This CDR3 has 16 amino acids. The CDR3 sequence is CASSPQSGKSSYEQYF. CDR3 sequence (DNA): TGTGCCAGCAGCCCCCAGAGCGGAAAGAGCTCCTACGAGCAGTACTTC.

The V gene is TRBV7-9, the J gene TRBJ2-5; 9 bases map to TRBD2. Per germline, CDR1 SEHNR and CDR2 FQNEAQ (reference sequence). The V and J ends lost 6 bases and 3 bases, in that order; junction bases with no gene match: 8. The CDR3 loop spans 15 amino acids. CDR3 in amino acids: CASRKVLAGEETQYF. The CDR3 DNA follows: TGTGCCAGCAGGAAGGTGTTAGCGGGAGAAGAGACCCAGTACTTC.

This chain uses TRBV27 with TRBJ2-6; D unclear. V shed 10 bases and J shed 0 bases, with 19 bases lying between them. The CDR3 has 17 amino acids. The germline gives CDR1 MNHEY, CDR2 SMNVEV (reference sequence). This chain's CDR3 is CANNSVNLLSGANVLTF. Written as DNA, the CDR3 is TGTGCCAACAACAGCGTCAATCTTCTCTCTGGGGCCAACGTCCTGACTTTC.

This rearrangement joins TRBV27 to TRBJ1-2; 9 bases align to TRBD1. From germline, CDR1 is MNHEY and CDR2 SMNVEV (reference sequence). The CDR3 totals 14 residues. Germline trimming cut 5 bases from V and 4 bases from J; bases unmatched to any gene: 5. CDR3 nucleotide sequence: TGTGCCAGCAGTGGGGGGACAGGGACCTATGGCTACACCTTC. It is translated as CASSGGTGTYGYTF.

The chain uses TRBV9 and TRBJ2-2; D possibly corresponds to TRBD1 (6 bases). Trimming stripped 3 bases from V and 3 bases from J, with 15 bases between. The CDR3 is made up of 16 amino acids. Germline CDR1 and CDR2: SGDLS and YYNGEE. The DNA for the CDR3 is TGTGCCAGCAGCGGGTTCAGGGGCATCGACACCGGGGAGCTGTTTTTT. Translation: CASSGFRGIDTGELFF.

The chain's CDR3 is CASSFYARQHEQYF. The CDR3 bases are TGTGCCAGCAGTTTCTACGCCAGGCAACACGAGCAGTACTTC. The rearrangement uses TRBV6-5 and TRBJ2-7; D unresolved. The CDR3 extends over 14 amino acids. V lost 4 bases to trimming and J lost 5 bases, with 15 bases between them. Germline CDR1 reads MNHEY; CDR2 reads SVGAGI.

The chain joins TRBV11-1 to TRBJ1-1; TRBD1 might be the D (6 bases). Germline CDR1 and CDR2: SGHAT and FQDESV (reference sequence). The CDR3 is 14 amino acids. The V end was cut by 6 bases, the J end by 1 base, with 12 bases between. The CDR3 DNA is TGTGCCAGCAGACGAACAGGGAAGAACACTGAAGCTTTCTTT. This translates into CASRRTGKNTEAFF.

The chain employs TRBV6-4 and TRBJ2-2; D ambiguous. With 3 bases removed from V and 0 bases from J, the gap between germline ends came to 5 bases. This CDR3 is built from 14 residues. Germline V gene data show CDR1 as MRHNA and CDR2 as SNTAGT. DNA for the CDR3: TGTGCCAGCAGTGAAACTTCGAACACCGGGGAGCTGTTTTTT. Translated, it gives CASSETSNTGELFF.

V is TRBV5-1 and J is TRBJ2-7, with 9 bases lining up with TRBD1. With V trimmed by 5 bases and J by 2 bases, 14 bases remained unmatched. Germline V gene sequence: CDR1 SGHRS, CDR2 YFSETQ. CDR3 length: 17 amino acids. The chain's CDR3 is CASRGKDGTGKAYEQYF. The CDR3 nucleotides are TGCGCCAGCAGAGGGAAGGACGGGACAGGGAAGGCCTACGAGCAGTACTTC.

This clone showed up just a few times. The chain joins TRBV6-5 to TRBJ2-3; 8 bases match TRBD1. V lost 4 bases to trimming and J lost 1 base; unmatched junction nucleotides: 4. Germline V gene sequence: CDR1 MNHEY, CDR2 SVGAGI. The CDR3 spans 15 residues. DNA for the CDR3: TGTGCCAGCAGTTCGCGGGGACAGGGCACAGATACGCAGTATTTT. Translating it yields CASSSRGQGTDTQYF.

The rearrangement joins TRBV2 to TRBJ2-1, with 8 bases fitting TRBD1. This CDR3 contains 15 residues. CDR1 is SNHLY and CDR2 is FYNNEI in the germline V gene. The ends lost 6 bases at V and 4 bases at J; junction bases unmatched: 8. CDR3: CASRGDRGLYNEQFF. DNA of the CDR3: TGTGCCAGCAGGGGAGACAGGGGACTTTACAATGAGCAGTTCTTC. Combining the CDR3 with reference TRBV2 and TRBJ2-1 gives the whole variable domain EPEVTQTPSHQVTQMGQEVILRCVPISNHLYFYWYRQILGQKVEFLVSFYNNEISEKSEIFDDQFSVERPDGSNFTLKIRSTKLEDSAMYFCASRGDRGLYNEQFFGPGTRLTVL.

Points on this clone: One end of the junction fails to match germline, which may point to a read error. The rearrangement joins TRBV14 to TRBJ1-3, with D hard to call. Germline V gene lookup returns CDR1 SGHDN and CDR2 FVKESK. The CDR3 runs to 13 residues. CDR3 nucleotides: TGTGCCAGCAGCCAAGATCGCGGAAGCACCATATATTTT. This translates into CASSQDRGSTIYF. The complete variable domain, with remaining parts taken from reference TRBV14 and TRBJ1-3, reads EAGVTQFPSHSVIEKGQTVTLRCDPISGHDNLYWYRRVMGKEIKFLLHFVKESKQDESGMPNNRFLAERTGGTYSTLKVQPAELEDSGVYFCASSQDRGSTIYFGEGSWLTVV.

The chain combines TRBV5-4 with TRBJ2-5, with D perhaps matching TRBD1 (6 bases). V was pared by 0 bases and J by 5 bases, with 11 bases between. Germline V gene sequence: CDR1 SGHNT, CDR2 YYREEE (reference sequence). The CDR3 loop spans 14 amino acids. CDR3 DNA sequence: TGTGCCAGCAGCTTGGCGTCAGGGGACGAGACCCAGTACTTC. Its protein product is CASSLASGDETQYF.

On this clone: An end of the junction does not agree with germline; a read error may underlie this. This chain joins TRBV19 and TRBJ2-7; D remains ambiguous. The CDR3 extends over 13 amino acids. Germline V lookup: CDR1 LNHDA, CDR2 SQIVND (reference sequence). The CDR3 DNA reads as TGTGCCGGTAGTGCAAGGAGCTCCTACGAGCAGTACTTC. Residues: CAGSARSSYEQYF.

The chain is built from TRBV6-5 and TRBJ2-1, with 8 bases matching TRBD2. Germline V gives CDR1 MNHEY, CDR2 SVGAGI. Trimming removed 6 bases from V and 7 bases from J; junction bases left unmatched: 8. This CDR3 is built from 14 residues. CDR3 bases: TGTGCCAGCAGGCAATCGGGACTAGAGAATGAGCAGTTCTTC. Amino acids: CASRQSGLENEQFF.

This rearrangement joins TRBV14 to TRBJ1-1; weak D call: TRBD1 (5 bases). The CDR3 runs 11 residues. The ends were cut back, 2 bases at V and 11 bases at J, with 9 bases in the middle. The germline V gene encodes CDR1 SGHDN and CDR2 FVKESK. CDR3 nucleotides: TGTGCCAGCAGCCAACAGGGCCGGGCTTTCTTT. This codes for CASSQQGRAFF.

This chain connects TRBV4-1 to TRBJ2-3, with D hard to call. V was pared by 3 bases and J by 4 bases, with 11 bases between. The V gene's germline CDR1 is MGHRA and CDR2 YSYEKL. This CDR3 spans 14 amino acids. The CDR3 DNA reads as TGCGCCAGCAGCCAGGCCTCCATAGCAGATACGCAGTATTTT. It encodes CASSQASIADTQYF.

The genes are TRBV7-9 and TRBJ1-2; D is uncertain. From germline, CDR1 is SEHNR and CDR2 FQNEAQ (reference sequence). This CDR3 spans 13 amino acids. The V gene lost 5 bases and the J gene lost 5 bases, with 12 bases spanning the gap. CDR3 amino acids: CASSGRLLYGYTF. The CDR3 bases are TGTGCCAGCAGCGGGCGACTCCTTTATGGCTACACCTTC.